The 21 T cell receptor beta chains below were found in one sample sequenced in a study of cytomegalovirus exposure and HLA in healthy donors (dated 2017 in TCRdb). Library construction relied on the immunoSEQ multiplex PCR assay. For the multiplex PCR, a mixture combining 60 forward primers for TCR Vbeta segments and 13 reverse primers for TCR Jbeta segments was used. TCRdb took over this immuneACCESS table, retaining in-frame rearrangements with V and J assigned. Such tables are incomplete; in checked studies, under half of the missing clones stem from an unresolved V gene, and the remainder is unexplained. Across this sample there are roughly 230,000 clones, with about nine tenths seen only once. The ten biggest clones cover 1.7% of the sample. Source material: PBMCs. These TCRs come from a girl aged 2-10 years in good health and CMV-seronegative.

The chain carries TRBV7-9 and TRBJ2-1, with 9 bases identical to TRBD2. In germline, CDR1 is SEHNR, CDR2 FQNEAQ (reference sequence). With V trimmed by 1 base and J by 4 bases, 11 bases remained unmatched. The CDR3 sequence is 18 residues long. This CDR3 is CASSLGGAGGPIYNEQFF. In DNA, the CDR3 is TGTGCCAGCAGCTTAGGGGGGGCGGGAGGGCCCATATACAATGAGCAGTTCTTC.

V usage is TRBV6-1 and J usage is TRBJ1-5; D is undetermined. Germline V gives CDR1 MNHNS, CDR2 SASEGT. The CDR3 spans 13 residues. Trimming left V 6 bases short and J 4 bases short, with 10 bases between. Here the CDR3 DNA reads TGTGCCAGCAGGACGGAGAGAAATCAGCCCCAGCATTTT. It encodes CASRTERNQPQHF.

The CDR3 nucleotides read TGTGCCAGTAGTCCGAGGGGGCGGGGTGAAAAACTGTTTTTT. It codes for CASSPRGRGEKLFF. V gene TRBV19 combines with J gene TRBJ1-4; 7 bases map to TRBD1. Germline V gives CDR1 LNHDA, CDR2 SQIVND (reference sequence). The CDR3 runs 14 residues. Unmatched junction bases numbered 7, after V lost 5 bases and J lost 7 bases.

The chain has TRBV5-1 and TRBJ2-3, with 7 bases matching TRBD2. The CDR3 has 17 residues. From germline, CDR1 is SGHRS and CDR2 YFSETQ. The V segment lost 2 bases and the J segment 2 bases; nucleotides outside the gene matches: 11. The chain's CDR3 is CASSLGLGLTFTDTQYF. The CDR3 bases are TGCGCCAGCAGCTTAGGTTTGGGACTAACTTTCACAGATACGCAGTATTTT. The whole variable domain, remainder taken from reference TRBV5-1 and TRBJ2-3, is KAGVTQTPRYLIKTRGQQVTLSCSPISGHRSVSWYQQTPGQGLQFLFEYFSETQRNKGNFPGRFSGRQFSNSRSEMNVSTLELGDSALYLCASSLGLGLTFTDTQYFGPGTRLTVL.

The chain is built from TRBV27 and TRBJ2-5, with 7 positions matching TRBD1. CDR3 length equals 13 residues. V lost 1 base, J lost 4 bases, and 0 bases stayed unmatched. Germline V gene sequence: CDR1 MNHEY, CDR2 SMNVEV (reference sequence). The CDR3 DNA sequence: TGTGCCAGCAGTTTATGGGACAGAGAGACCCAGTACTTC. This encodes CASSLWDRETQYF.

The rearrangement uses TRBV6-5 and TRBJ2-1, with a weak D call TRBD1 (5 bases). The ends were cut back, 3 bases at V and 0 bases at J, with 12 bases in the middle. The CDR3 runs to 16 residues. The germline gives CDR1 MNHEY, CDR2 SVGAGI. CDR3 amino acids: CASSYGRAHSYNEQFF. The CDR3 bases are TGTGCCAGCAGTTATGGCAGGGCCCACTCCTACAATGAGCAGTTCTTC.

This rearrangement joins TRBV25-1 to TRBJ2-7; no reliable D call. The V gene lost 7 bases and the J gene lost 3 bases, with 16 bases spanning the gap. The CDR3 runs 14 residues. CDR1 is MGHDK and CDR2 is SYGVNS in the germline V gene. CDR3 nucleotides: TGTGCCAGCAAAGAGGAGAACAAGAACTACGAGCAGTACTTC. Amino acids: CASKEENKNYEQYF.

The V and J genes are TRBV7-6 and TRBJ1-1; D not certain. Germline values: CDR1 SGHVS, CDR2 FNYEAQ. This CDR3 comprises 15 residues. The V and J ends lost 1 base and 1 base respectively, with 10 bases between them. CDR3 region: CASSLVPGSNTEAFF. DNA for the CDR3: TGTGCCAGCAGCTTAGTTCCGGGGTCGAACACTGAAGCTTTCTTT.

This chain joins TRBV28 and TRBJ2-7; D is uncertain. V was cut by 7 bases and J by 0 bases, with 13 bases left in between. Germline assignment: CDR1 MDHEN and CDR2 SYDVKM. The CDR3 runs 14 residues. This chain's CDR3 is CASTVGQLSYEQYF. The CDR3, as DNA: TGTGCCAGCACGGTTGGGCAGCTCTCCTACGAGCAGTACTTC.

The chain carries TRBV5-5 and TRBJ1-4, with D possibly being TRBD1 (5 bases). CDR3 length: 14 amino acids. Germline values: CDR1 SGHKS, CDR2 YYEKEE (reference sequence). The V end lost 3 bases, the J end lost 8 bases, and 14 bases lay between the germline ends. The CDR3, as DNA: TGTGCCAGCAGCTGGAGACATACAGGAGAAAAACTGTTTTTT. Translating gives CASSWRHTGEKLFF.

The rearrangement uses TRBV20-1 and TRBJ2-1; D perhaps matches TRBD2 (5 bases). Per the germline V gene, CDR1 is DFQATT and CDR2 is SNEGSKA (reference sequence). Trimming left V 3 bases short and J 12 bases short, with 12 bases between. The CDR3 is made up of 11 amino acids. For the CDR3, the DNA is TGCAGTGCTAGCGGGGTAGCATGGCAGTTCTTC. Translating gives CSASGVAWQFF.

On this clone itself: This CDR3 is also generated by other DNA sequences in the sample. This chain uses TRBV2 with TRBJ2-3, with 8 bases fitting TRBD2. Unmatched junction bases numbered 8, after V lost 9 bases and J lost 0 bases. The CDR3 is made up of 15 amino acids. CDR1 and CDR2 (germline): SNHLY, FYNNEI. The CDR3 reads CAREAGGRSTDTQYF. DNA for the CDR3: TGTGCCAGAGAGGCGGGAGGTAGAAGCACAGATACGCAGTATTTT.

The genes are TRBV7-9 and TRBJ1-4; 8 positions match TRBD1. The junction had 5 bases not matched to a gene; V was cut back by 6 bases and J by 2 bases. The germline CDR1 and CDR2 sequences are SEHNR and FQNEAQ (reference sequence). This CDR3 has 15 amino acids. CDR3 DNA sequence: TGTGCCAGCAGTCACACAGGGGGGACTAATGAAAAACTGTTTTTT. Translating gives CASSHTGGTNEKLFF.

The genes are TRBV10-3 and TRBJ1-6, with D perhaps matching TRBD1 (5 bases). Germline V gene data show CDR1 as ENHRY and CDR2 as SYGVKD. This CDR3 spans 13 amino acids. Trimming took 4 bases from V and 7 from J, leaving 8 bases between them. The CDR3: CAISGSGNSPLHF. Here the CDR3 DNA reads TGTGCCATCAGTGGTTCAGGGAATTCACCCCTCCACTTT.

The chain is built from TRBV5-6 and TRBJ1-5; no firm D call. V lost 1 base and J 0 bases, leaving 8 bases between the germline ends. The germline CDR1 and CDR2 sequences are SGHDT and YYEEEE. The CDR3 sequence is 15 residues long. For the CDR3, the DNA is TGTGCCAGCAGCTTGTCAGATTATAGCAATCAGCCCCAGCATTTT. This translates into CASSLSDYSNQPQHF.

The V call is TRBV5-6, the J call TRBJ1-2; 11 bases align to TRBD1. The CDR3 is 15 residues long. The V segment lost 4 bases and the J segment 8 bases; nucleotides outside the gene matches: 10. Per the germline V gene, CDR1 is SGHDT and CDR2 is YYEEEE. This CDR3 reads CASSPPGQGARGYTF. Written as DNA, the CDR3 is TGTGCCAGCAGCCCCCCCGGACAGGGGGCAAGGGGCTACACCTTC.

The rearrangement links TRBV2 to TRBJ1-5, with unresolved D. Germline lookup yields CDR1 SNHLY and CDR2 FYNNEI. The CDR3 sequence is 15 residues long. V was clipped by 1 base and J by 5 bases, with 12 bases between them. CDR3 sequence reads: CASSEVAGGYQPQHF. The CDR3 region has the DNA TGTGCCAGCAGTGAAGTAGCAGGAGGGTATCAGCCCCAGCATTTT.

The J gene is TRBJ2-7, the V gene TRBV5-1; D unresolved. V shed 0 bases and J shed 3 bases, with 10 bases lying between them. There are 14 residues in the CDR3. From germline, CDR1 is SGHRS and CDR2 YFSETQ. In nucleotides, the CDR3 is TGCGCCAGCAGCTTGGCCCCAGAGGACTACGAGCAGTACTTC. This sequence encodes CASSLAPEDYEQYF.

V is TRBV5-1 and J is TRBJ2-1, with D possibly matching TRBD2 (6 bases). Germline lookup yields CDR1 SGHRS and CDR2 YFSETQ. CDR3 length: 14 amino acids. The V end lost 4 bases, the J end lost 5 bases, and 13 bases lay between the germline ends. The CDR3 DNA reads TGCGCCAGCAGCCCAGGCGGGAATAACAATGAGCAGTTCTTC. This gives the protein CASSPGGNNNEQFF.

The rearrangement links TRBV4-1 to TRBJ2-2, with 7 positions matching TRBD2. The CDR3 runs to 16 residues. V was pared by 2 bases and J by 1 base, with 4 bases of the junction left unmatched. Germline-derived CDR1 and CDR2 are MGHRA and YSYEKL. The CDR3 here is CASSQPSGENTGELFF. The DNA for the CDR3 is TGCGCCAGCAGCCAACCCAGCGGGGAGAACACCGGGGAGCTGTTTTTT.

The CDR3 is CASSGRDSGSEQYF. For the CDR3, the DNA is TGTGCCAGCAGTGGCCGGGACTCCGGCAGCGAGCAGTACTTC. The chain has TRBV6-5 and TRBJ2-7, with D maybe TRBD2 (6 bases). This CDR3 spans 14 amino acids. V was clipped by 5 bases and J by 6 bases, with 17 bases between them. Germline V gene lookup returns CDR1 MNHEY and CDR2 SVGAGI.